The 13 T cell receptor beta chains listed next were all sequenced from one sample in a study of molecular identifiers for immune sequencing clone quantification. TCRdb redid the calling of the PCR reads with MiXCR, one entry per CDR3 protein. Here the sample spans about 100,000 distinct CDR3 sequences, 35% to 40% being singletons. Sample: naive CD8+ T cells from blood, with Jurkat cell RNA spiked in. This sample's subset: FACS-sorted CD8+CD4-CCR7+CD45RA+ naive T cells. Receptors were obtained from a human donor in good health. Some libraries in this study had Jurkat cell RNA spiked in.

About this clonotype: As the CDR3 is not closed by the conserved phenylalanine or tryptophan, this likely results from a read error. The V gene is TRBV9, the J gene TRBJ2-7; TRBD1 is a possible D gene (5 bases). V lost 2 bases, J lost 2 bases, and 8 bases lay in between. The CDR3 is made up of 13 amino acids. Looked up from germline, CDR1 is SGDLS and CDR2 is YYNGEE. DNA of the CDR3: TGTGCCAGCAGCGTCGACAGCCCCTACGAGCAGTACATC. Protein product: CASSVDSPYEQYI.

The chain carries TRBV12-3 or TRBV12-4 and TRBJ1-4; D remains ambiguous. This CDR3 is 15 amino acids long. Trimming pared 5 bases from V and 0 bases from J, leaving 10 bases between. The CDR3 loop reads CASSTRHATNEKLFF. DNA for the CDR3: TGTGCCAGCAGTACCCGACACGCAACTAATGAAAAACTGTTTTTT.

This clonotype has ten or more counts. The V and J genes are TRBV7-9 and TRBJ2-7; D is undetermined. Trimming left V 5 bases short and J 7 bases short, with 18 bases between. The V gene's germline CDR1 is SEHNR and CDR2 FQNEAQ (reference sequence). This CDR3 is 14 amino acids long. The CDR3 DNA reads TGTGCCAGCAGCCCCGACCAAATACCCAGGGAGCAGTACTTC. It translates to CASSPDQIPREQYF.

This clonotype has a count of ten or more. The CDR3 DNA sequence: TGTGCCAGCAGTGATGGGTGGCCTTGGCCCCAGTACTTC. Protein: CASSDGWPWPQYF. The rearrangement joins TRBV6-1 to TRBJ2-5, with no clear D. V lost 3 bases and J 9 bases, leaving 14 bases between the germline ends. Germline V CDR1 and CDR2: MNHNS, SASEGT. CDR3 length: 13 amino acids.

This chain joins TRBV7-6 and TRBJ2-5; the match to TRBD2 covers 8 bases. The CDR3 length is 16 residues. CDR1 is SGHVS and CDR2 is FNYEAQ in the germline V gene. The junction had 13 bases not matched to a gene; V was cut back by 5 bases and J by 5 bases. CDR3 region: CASSLIAGGAGETQYF. The CDR3 bases are TGTGCCAGCAGCCTAATTGCCGGGGGGGCCGGGGAGACCCAGTACTTC.

V is TRBV7-9 and J is TRBJ2-1, with D possibly matching TRBD1 (5 bases). This CDR3 is 18 amino acids long. V was clipped by 1 base and J by 3 bases, with 19 bases between them. The germline CDR1 and CDR2 sequences are SEHNR and FQNEAQ (reference sequence). The CDR3 region is CASSLGLPGFGDYNEQFF. CDR3 sequence (DNA): TGTGCCAGCAGCTTAGGACTTCCAGGGTTTGGGGACTACAATGAGCAGTTCTTC.

This clonotype was picked up a small number of times. This chain links TRBV20-1 with TRBJ2-7; 7 positions match TRBD1. This CDR3 is built from 15 residues. The ends lost 0 bases at V and 3 bases at J; junction bases unmatched: 8. Germline values: CDR1 DFQATT, CDR2 SNEGSKA (reference sequence). CDR3 region: CSARDADRENYEQYF. DNA for the CDR3: TGCAGTGCTAGAGACGCCGACAGGGAAAACTACGAGCAGTACTTC.

This clonotype was seen many times. CDR3 protein: CASSLPRFVTGELFF. CDR3 sequence (DNA): TGTGCCAGCAGTTTGCCCAGGTTCGTGACCGGGGAGCTGTTTTTT. The chain recombines TRBV12-3 or TRBV12-4 with TRBJ2-2; D gene ambiguous. V dropped 3 bases and J dropped 5 bases, with 13 bases sitting between them. The CDR3 is 15 residues long.

V usage is TRBV5-1 and J usage is TRBJ2-1, with TRBD2 matching over 11 bases. After removal of 0 bases from V and 0 bases from J, the junction contained 14 bases not matched to a gene. The CDR3 length is 21 residues. Germline V gene lookup returns CDR1 SGHRS and CDR2 YFSETQ. Written as DNA, the CDR3 is TGCGCCAGCAGCTTGGCAGGGAGCGGACTAGCGGGCCGGAGCTCCTACAATGAGCAGTTCTTC. It is translated as CASSLAGSGLAGRSSYNEQFF.

Regarding this clonotype: A much larger clone lies one base from this, so it may be a read error. The chain uses TRBV5-3 and TRBJ2-7; 7 bases are shared with TRBD2. TRBV5-3 is an ORF; its function is uncertain. V trimming: 8 bases; J trimming: 5 bases; junction bases outside the gene matches: 16. This CDR3 is built from 15 residues. The CDR3 loop reads CASSQGLVAQNEQYF. CDR3 in DNA: TGTGCCAGCAGCCAAGGACTAGTTGCCCAAAACGAGCAGTACTTC.

The rearrangement uses TRBV28 and TRBJ2-3; 8 nucleotides align to TRBD2. The V gene's germline CDR1 is MDHEN and CDR2 SYDVKM. The V gene end was trimmed by 5 bases and the J gene end by 4 bases; junction bases not matched to a gene: 8. This CDR3 has 15 amino acids. The CDR3 spells CASSTPGTSADTQYF. In DNA form, the CDR3 reads TGTGCCAGCAGTACCCCCGGGACTAGTGCAGATACGCAGTATTTT.

This clonotype was detected many times. This chain joins TRBV5-6 and TRBJ2-7; D is possibly TRBD2 (6 bases). Trimming pared 2 bases from V and 6 bases from J, leaving 9 bases between. Germline CDR1 SGHDT, CDR2 YYEEEE. CDR3 size: 12 residues. Written as DNA, the CDR3 is TGTGCCAGCAGCTTTGGGACTGGCGAGCAGTACTTC. Residues: CASSFGTGEQYF.

To note about this clonotype: One end of the junction does not line up with germline, which may come from a read error. The rearrangement joins TRBV20-1 to TRBJ1-4; D perhaps matches TRBD1 (6 bases). Germline V gene data show CDR1 as DFQATT and CDR2 as SNEGSKA (reference sequence). The CDR3 has 12 residues. CDR3 sequence reads: CSMWGGGEKLIF. The CDR3 nucleotides are TGCAGTATGTGGGGAGGGGGTGAAAAACTGATTTTT.